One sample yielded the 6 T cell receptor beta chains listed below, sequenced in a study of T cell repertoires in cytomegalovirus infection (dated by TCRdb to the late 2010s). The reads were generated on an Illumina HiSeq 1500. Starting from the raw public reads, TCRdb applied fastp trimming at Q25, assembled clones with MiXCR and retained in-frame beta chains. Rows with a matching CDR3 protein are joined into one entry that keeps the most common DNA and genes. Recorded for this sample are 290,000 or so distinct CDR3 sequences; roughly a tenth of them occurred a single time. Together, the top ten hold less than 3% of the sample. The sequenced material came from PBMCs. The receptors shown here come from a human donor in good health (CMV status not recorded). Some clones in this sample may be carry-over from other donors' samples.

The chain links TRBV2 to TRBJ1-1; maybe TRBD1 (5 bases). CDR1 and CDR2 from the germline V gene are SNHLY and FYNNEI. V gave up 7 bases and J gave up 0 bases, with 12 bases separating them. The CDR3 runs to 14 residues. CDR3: CASKETGVNTEAFF. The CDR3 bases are TGTGCCAGCAAGGAAACAGGCGTGAACACTGAAGCTTTCTTT.

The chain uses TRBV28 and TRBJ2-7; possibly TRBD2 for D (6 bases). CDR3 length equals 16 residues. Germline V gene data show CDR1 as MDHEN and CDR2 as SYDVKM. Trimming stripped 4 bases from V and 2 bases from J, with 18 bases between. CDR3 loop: CASSSRTGGAPYEQYV. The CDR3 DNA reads TGTGCCAGCAGTTCAAGAACCGGGGGAGCTCCCTACGAGCAGTACGTC.

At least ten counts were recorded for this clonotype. The CDR3 reads CASSTGGQRYEQYF. The DNA for the CDR3 is TGTGCCAGCAGCACTGGCGGACAGCGCTACGAGCAGTACTTC. V and J are TRBV5-4 and TRBJ2-7, with TRBD1 as a possible D gene (6 bases). The CDR3 is 14 residues long. Germline CDR1 is SGHNT and CDR2 is YYREEE (reference sequence). V was cut by 4 bases and J by 3 bases, with 14 bases left in between.

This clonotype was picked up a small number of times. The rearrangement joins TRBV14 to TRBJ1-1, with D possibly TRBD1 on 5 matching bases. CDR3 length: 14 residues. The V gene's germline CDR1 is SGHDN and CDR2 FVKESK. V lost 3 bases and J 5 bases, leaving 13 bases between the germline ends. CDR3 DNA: TGTGCCAGCAGCCATGGTGGGGGTTCGACTGAAGCTTTCTTT. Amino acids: CASSHGGGSTEAFF. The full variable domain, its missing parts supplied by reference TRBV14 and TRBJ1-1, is EAGVTQFPSHSVIEKGQTVTLRCDPISGHDNLYWYRRVMGKEIKFLLHFVKESKQDESGMPNNRFLAERTGGTYSTLKVQPAELEDSGVYFCASSHGGGSTEAFFGQGTRLTVV.

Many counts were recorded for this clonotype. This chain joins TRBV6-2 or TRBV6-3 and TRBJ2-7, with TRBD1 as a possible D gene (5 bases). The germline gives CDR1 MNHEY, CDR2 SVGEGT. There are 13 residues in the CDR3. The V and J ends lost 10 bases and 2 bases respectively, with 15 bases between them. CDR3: CATKYRLAYEQYV. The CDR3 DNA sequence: TGTGCCACTAAATACAGGCTGGCCTACGAGCAGTACGTC.

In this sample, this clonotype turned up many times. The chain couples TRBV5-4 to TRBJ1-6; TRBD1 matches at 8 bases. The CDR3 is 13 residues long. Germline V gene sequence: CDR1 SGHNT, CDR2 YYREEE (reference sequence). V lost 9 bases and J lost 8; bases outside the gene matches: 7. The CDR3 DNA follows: TGTGCCACACTAAAACAGGGGGATTCACCCCTCCACTTT. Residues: CATLKQGDSPLHF. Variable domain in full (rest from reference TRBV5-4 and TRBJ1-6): ETGVTQSPTHLIKTRGQQVTLRCSSQSGHNTVSWYQQALGQGPQFIFQYYREEENGRGNFPPRFSGLQFPNYSSELNVNALELDDSALYLCATLKQGDSPLHFGNGTRLTVT.